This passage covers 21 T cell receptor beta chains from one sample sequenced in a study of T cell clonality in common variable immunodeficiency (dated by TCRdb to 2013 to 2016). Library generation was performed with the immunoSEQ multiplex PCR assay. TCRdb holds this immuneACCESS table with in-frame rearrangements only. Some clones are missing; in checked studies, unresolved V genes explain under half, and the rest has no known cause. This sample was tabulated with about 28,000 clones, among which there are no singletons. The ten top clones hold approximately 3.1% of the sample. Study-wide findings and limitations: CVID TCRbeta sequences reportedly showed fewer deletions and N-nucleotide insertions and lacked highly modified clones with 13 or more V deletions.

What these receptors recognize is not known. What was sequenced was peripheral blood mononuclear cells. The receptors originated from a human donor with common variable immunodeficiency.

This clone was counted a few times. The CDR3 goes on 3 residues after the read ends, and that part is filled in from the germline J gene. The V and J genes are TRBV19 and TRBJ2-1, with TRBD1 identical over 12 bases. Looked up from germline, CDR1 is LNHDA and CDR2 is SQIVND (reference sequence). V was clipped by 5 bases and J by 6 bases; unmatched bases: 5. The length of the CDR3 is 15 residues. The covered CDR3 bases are TGTGCCAGTAGTGGCAGGGACAGGGGGCTCAATGAG. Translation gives CASSGRDRGLNE. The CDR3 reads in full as CASSGRDRGLNEQFF.

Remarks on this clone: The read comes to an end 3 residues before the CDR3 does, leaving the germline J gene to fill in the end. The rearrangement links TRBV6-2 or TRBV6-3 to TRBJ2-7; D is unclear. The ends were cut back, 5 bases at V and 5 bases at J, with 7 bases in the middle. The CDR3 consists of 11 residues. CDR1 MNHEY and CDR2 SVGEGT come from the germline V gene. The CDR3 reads CASSEAHEQYF. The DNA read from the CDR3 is TGTGCCAGCAGTGAGGCCCACGAG.

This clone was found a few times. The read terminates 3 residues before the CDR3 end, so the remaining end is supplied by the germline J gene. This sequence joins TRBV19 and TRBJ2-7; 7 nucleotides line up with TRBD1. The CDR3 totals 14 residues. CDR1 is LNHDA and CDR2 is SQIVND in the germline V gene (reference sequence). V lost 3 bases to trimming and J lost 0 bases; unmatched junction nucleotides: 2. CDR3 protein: CASSMTGSSYEQYF. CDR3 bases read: TGTGCCAGTAGTATGACAGGGAGCTCCTACGAG.

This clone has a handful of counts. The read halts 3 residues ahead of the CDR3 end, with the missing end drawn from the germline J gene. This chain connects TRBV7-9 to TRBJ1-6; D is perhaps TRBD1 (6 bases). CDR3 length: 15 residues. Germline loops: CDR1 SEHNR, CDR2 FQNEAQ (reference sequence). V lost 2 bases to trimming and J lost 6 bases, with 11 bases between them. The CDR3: CASSLQGTTNSPLHF. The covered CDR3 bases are TGTGCCAGCAGCTTACAGGGGACGACTAATTCACCC.

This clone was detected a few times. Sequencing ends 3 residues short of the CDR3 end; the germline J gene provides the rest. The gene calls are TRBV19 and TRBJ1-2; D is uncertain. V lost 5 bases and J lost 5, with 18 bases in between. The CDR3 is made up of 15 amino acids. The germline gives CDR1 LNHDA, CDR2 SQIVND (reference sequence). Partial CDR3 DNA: TGTGCCAGTAGTGAGTATCGGGGAGACGGGTATGGC. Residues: CASSEYRGDGYG. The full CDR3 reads CASSEYRGDGYGYTF.

CDR3 amino acids: CASSSPGQGVETQYF. The covered CDR3 bases are TGTGCCAGCAGCTCTCCGGGACAGGGGGTGGAGACC. The chain is built from TRBV7-2 and TRBJ2-5, with 11 bases aligning to TRBD1. The read is 3 residues too short to cover the CDR3 end, so that end is filled in from the germline J gene. V lost 4 bases and J lost 5; bases outside the gene matches: 6. Germline V gives CDR1 SGHTA, CDR2 FQGNSA. CDR3 length: 15 amino acids.

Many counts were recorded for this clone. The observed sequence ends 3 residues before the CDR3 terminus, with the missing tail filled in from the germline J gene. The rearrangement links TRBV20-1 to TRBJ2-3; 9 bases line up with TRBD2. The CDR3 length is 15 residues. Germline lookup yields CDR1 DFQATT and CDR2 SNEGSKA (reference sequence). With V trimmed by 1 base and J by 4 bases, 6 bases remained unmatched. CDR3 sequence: CSARVISGGSDTQYF. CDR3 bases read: TGCAGTGCTAGAGTGATTAGCGGGGGTTCAGATACG.

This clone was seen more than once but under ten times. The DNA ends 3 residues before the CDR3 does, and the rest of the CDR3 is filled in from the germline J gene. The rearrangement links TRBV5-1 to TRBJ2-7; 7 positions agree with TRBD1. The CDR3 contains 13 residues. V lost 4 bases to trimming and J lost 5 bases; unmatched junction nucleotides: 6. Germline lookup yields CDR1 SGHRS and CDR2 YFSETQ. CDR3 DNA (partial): TGCGCCAGCAGCAAGGGGGCAGTCAACGAG. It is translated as CASSKGAVNE. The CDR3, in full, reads CASSKGAVNEQYF.

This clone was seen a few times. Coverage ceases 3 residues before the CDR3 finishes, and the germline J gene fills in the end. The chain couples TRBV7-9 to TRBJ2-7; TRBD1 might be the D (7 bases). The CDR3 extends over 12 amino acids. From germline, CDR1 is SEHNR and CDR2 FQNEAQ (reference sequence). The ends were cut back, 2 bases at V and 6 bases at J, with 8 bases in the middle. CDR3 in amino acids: CASSLQGGEQYF. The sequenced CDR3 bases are TGTGCCAGCAGCTTACAGGGGGGCGAG.

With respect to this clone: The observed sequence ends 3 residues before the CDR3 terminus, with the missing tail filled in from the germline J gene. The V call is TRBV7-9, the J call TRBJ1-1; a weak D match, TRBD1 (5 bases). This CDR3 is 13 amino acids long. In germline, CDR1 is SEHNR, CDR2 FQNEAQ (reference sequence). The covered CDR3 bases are TGTGCCAGCAGCTTAGCTGGGGCGGCAGAA. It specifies CASSLAGAAE. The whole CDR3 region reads CASSLAGAAEAFF.

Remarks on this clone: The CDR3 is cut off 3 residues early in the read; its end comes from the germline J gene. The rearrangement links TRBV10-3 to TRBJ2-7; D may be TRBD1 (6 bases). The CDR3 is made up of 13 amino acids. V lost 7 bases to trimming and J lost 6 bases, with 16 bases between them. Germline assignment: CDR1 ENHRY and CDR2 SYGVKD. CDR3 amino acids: CAITIEQGSEQYF. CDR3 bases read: TGTGCCATCACTATAGAACAGGGAAGCGAG.

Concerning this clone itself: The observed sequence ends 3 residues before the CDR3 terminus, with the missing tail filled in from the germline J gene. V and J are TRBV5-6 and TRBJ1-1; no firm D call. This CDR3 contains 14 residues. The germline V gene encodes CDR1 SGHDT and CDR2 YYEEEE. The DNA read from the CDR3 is TGTGCCAGCAGCTTGGGCAGGCTACCCGGTGGG. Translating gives CASSLGRLPGG. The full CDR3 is CASSLGRLPGGAFF.

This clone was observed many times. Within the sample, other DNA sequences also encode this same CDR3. The CDR3 DNA, read in part, is TGTGCCAGCTCACCAAGCCCCGACTACGAG. Translated, it gives CASSPSPDYE. The entire CDR3 reads CASSPSPDYEQYF. The chain is built from TRBV18 and TRBJ2-7, with D unclear. The read stops 3 residues short of the end of the CDR3; the missing end is completed from the germline J gene. The ends were cut back, 2 bases at V and 3 bases at J, with 8 bases in the middle. CDR1 and CDR2 from the germline V gene are KGHSH and LQKENI. CDR3 size: 13 residues.

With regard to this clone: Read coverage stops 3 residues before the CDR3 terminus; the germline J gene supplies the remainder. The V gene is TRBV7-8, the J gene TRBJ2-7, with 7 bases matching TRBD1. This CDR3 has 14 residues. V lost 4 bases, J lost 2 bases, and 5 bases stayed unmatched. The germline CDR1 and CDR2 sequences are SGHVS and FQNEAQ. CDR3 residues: CASSSLTGTYEQYF. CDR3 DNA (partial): TGTGCCAGCAGCTCCTTGACAGGGACCTACGAG.

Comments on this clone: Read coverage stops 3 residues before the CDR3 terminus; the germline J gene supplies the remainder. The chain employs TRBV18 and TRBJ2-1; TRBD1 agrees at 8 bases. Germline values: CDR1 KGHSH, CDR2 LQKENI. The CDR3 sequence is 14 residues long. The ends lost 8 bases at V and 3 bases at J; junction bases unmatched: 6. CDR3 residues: CASHRGVSYNEQFF. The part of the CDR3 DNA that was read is TGTGCCAGCCACAGGGGGGTAAGCTACAATGAG.

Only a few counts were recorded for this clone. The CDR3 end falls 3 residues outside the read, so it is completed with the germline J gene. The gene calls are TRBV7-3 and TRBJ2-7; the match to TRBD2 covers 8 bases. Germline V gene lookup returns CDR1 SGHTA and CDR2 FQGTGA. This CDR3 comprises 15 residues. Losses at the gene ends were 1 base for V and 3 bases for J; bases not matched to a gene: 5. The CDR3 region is CASSLNSGGSYEQYF. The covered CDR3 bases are TGTGCCAGCAGCTTAAACAGCGGGGGAAGCTACGAG.

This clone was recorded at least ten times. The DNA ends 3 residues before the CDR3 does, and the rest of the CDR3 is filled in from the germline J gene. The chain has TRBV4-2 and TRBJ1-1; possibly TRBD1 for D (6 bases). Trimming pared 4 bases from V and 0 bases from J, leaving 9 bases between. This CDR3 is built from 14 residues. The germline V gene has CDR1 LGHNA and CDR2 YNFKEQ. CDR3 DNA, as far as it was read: TGTGCCAGCAGCCTCGACAGGTTGAACACTGAA. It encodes CASSLDRLNTE. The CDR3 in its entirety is CASSLDRLNTEAFF.

The part of the CDR3 DNA that was read is TGTGCCTGGAGTTATGAGGGCTACTATGGC. It specifies CAWSYEGYYG. The whole CDR3 protein reads CAWSYEGYYGYTF. The rearrangement uses TRBV30 and TRBJ1-2; no reliable D call. With the read ending 3 residues before the CDR3 end, the germline J gene is used to fill in that end. Germline V CDR1 and CDR2: GTSNPN, SVGIG (reference sequence). V was cut by 2 bases and J by 3 bases, with 10 bases left in between. CDR3 length equals 13 residues.

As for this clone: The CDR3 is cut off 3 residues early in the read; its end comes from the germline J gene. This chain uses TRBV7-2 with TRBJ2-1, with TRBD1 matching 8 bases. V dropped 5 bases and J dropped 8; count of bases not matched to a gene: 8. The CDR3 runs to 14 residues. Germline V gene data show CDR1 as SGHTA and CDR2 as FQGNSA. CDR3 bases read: TGTGCCAGCAGCCCCTCGACAGGGGTGGATGAG. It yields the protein CASSPSTGVDE. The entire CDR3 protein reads CASSPSTGVDEQFF. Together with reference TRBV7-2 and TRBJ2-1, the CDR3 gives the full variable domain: GAGVSQSPSNKVTEKGKDVELRCDPISGHTALYWYRQSLGQGLEFLIYFQGNSAPDKSGLPSDRFSAERTGGSVSTLTIQRTQQEDSAVYLCASSPSTGVDEQFFGPGTRLTVL.

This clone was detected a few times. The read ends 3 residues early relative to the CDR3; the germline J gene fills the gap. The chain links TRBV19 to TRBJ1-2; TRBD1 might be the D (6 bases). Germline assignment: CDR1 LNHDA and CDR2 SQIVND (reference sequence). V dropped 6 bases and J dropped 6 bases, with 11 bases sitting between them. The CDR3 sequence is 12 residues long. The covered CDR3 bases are TGTGCCAGTAGAGGGGGTTCCGATGGC. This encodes CASRGGSDG. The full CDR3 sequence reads CASRGGSDGYTF.

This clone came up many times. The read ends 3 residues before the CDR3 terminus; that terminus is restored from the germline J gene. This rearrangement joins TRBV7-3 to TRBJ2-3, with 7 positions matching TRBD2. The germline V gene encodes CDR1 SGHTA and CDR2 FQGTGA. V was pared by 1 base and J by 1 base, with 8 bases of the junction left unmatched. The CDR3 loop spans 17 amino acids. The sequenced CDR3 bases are TGTGCCAGCAGCTTAAAAGGTCCCCTAGCGGGCACAGATACG. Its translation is CASSLKGPLAGTDT. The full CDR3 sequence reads CASSLKGPLAGTDTQYF.